The present T cell receptor (beta chain) was sequenced within a study of STAT3 mutations in large granular lymphocyte leukemia. The wider study: Over half of T-LGLL patients had one or more immunosuppressive regimens. Broader study findings: After therapy, about 35% of the 18 patients switched clonotypes, all new clones STAT3 wild type. Every T-cell large granular lymphocyte leukemia patient had at least one immunodominant TCR beta clonotype. Clonal expansion was inferred from other time points because no sample existed at each clone's first appearance.

As to this clone: The antigen remains unidentified.

Average productive template count per sample was approximately 41,000. Measured with immunoSEQ multiplex PCR; TCRdb has only the in-frame clones, and not every one. The sample lists around 26,000 clones; about 94% were seen once. The germline V and J ends were trimmed by 8 bases and 3 bases, with 13 bases remaining between them. CDR3 length: 13 residues. CDR1 is ENHRY, CDR2 SYGVKD, per germline. Sample: peripheral blood mononuclear cells. The TCR sequence derives from a man aged 40-55 years with T-cell large granular lymphocyte leukemia. Some clones in this sample may be carry-over from other donors' samples. The genes are TRBV10-3 and TRBJ1-2, with D perhaps matching TRBD1 (5 bases). The CDR3 DNA reads TGTGCCATCCGGGACCAAACAGACTATGGCTACACCTTC. It encodes CAIRDQTDYGYTF.